Below, one T cell receptor (beta chain) is given with its context. No antigen is known for it. This record comes from a study of T cell repertoires in cytomegalovirus infection. Study-wide points: Across the ex vivo response, the dominant clonotypes were HLA-C-restricted CMV-specific TCR beta clonotypes.

TCRdb analysed the reads with MiXCR anew, one entry per CDR3 protein. Of roughly 640,000 distinct CDR3 sequences listed, approximately 25% are singletons. CDR1 MDHEN and CDR2 SYDVKM come from the germline V gene. There are 14 residues in the CDR3. Trimming pared 7 bases from V and 4 bases from J, leaving 15 bases between. The V call is TRBV28, the J call TRBJ2-3; D not certain. The clonotype was recovered from a human donor in good health (CMV status not recorded). Some clones in this sample may be carry-over from other donors' samples. Sequenced input: CD8+ T cells from PBMCs. The CDR3 sequence: CASTRAPRADTQYF. The DNA of the CDR3 is TGTGCCAGCACCCGAGCCCCAAGAGCAGATACGCAGTATTTT.